The clone carrying this T cell receptor (beta chain) was observed a handful of times. Its cognate antigen is unknown. Combining a sample-barcoded 5' primer with a J-beta primer mix, a second PCR ran for about 6 to 12 cycles. Through a template-switch adaptor with 12 random nucleotides, each cDNA molecule received a tag. TCRdb re-analysed the 5' RACE reads in MiXCR, keeping a single row per CDR3 protein. This table has over a million distinct CDR3 sequences, around 43% appearing once. No fewer than 6 micrograms of total RNA were isolated from every sample. Per germline, CDR1 MNHEY and CDR2 SVGAGI. There are 13 residues in the CDR3. Trimming shortened V by 5 bases and J by 4 bases, and 11 bases separated the two germline ends. The data originate from a study of blood T cells in healthy people across ages. Whole-study findings and limits: Naive CD4+ cell counts and diversity both ran higher in long-lived than in aged donors. CMV status of donors was not determined, possibly confounding expanded clonotype changes.

This clonotype was obtained from a woman aged 55-69 years in good health. The rearrangement uses TRBV6-5 and TRBJ1-2; no firm D call. The sequenced sample consisted of blood. The DNA of the CDR3 is TGTGCCAGCAGTCCCAAGAGGGTCTATGGCTACACCTTC. The encoded protein is CASSPKRVYGYTF.